This T cell receptor beta chain was obtained from a study of blood T cell repertoires in COVID-19. Measured with immunoSEQ multiplex PCR; TCRdb has only the in-frame clones, and not every one. The profile shows hundreds of thousands of clones, over 75% of them singletons. Germline loops: CDR1 SGHTA, CDR2 FQGTGA. The CDR3 runs to 13 residues. The V and J ends lost 7 bases and 7 bases, in that order; junction bases with no gene match: 5. Material: peripheral blood. This TCR was recovered from a human donor in a cohort sampled during active COVID-19. This sequence joins TRBV7-3 and TRBJ2-1; 9 positions agree with TRBD2. The CDR3 here is CASNLAGSNEQFF. CDR3 DNA sequence: TGTGCCAGCAACCTAGCGGGATCTAATGAGCAGTTCTTC.